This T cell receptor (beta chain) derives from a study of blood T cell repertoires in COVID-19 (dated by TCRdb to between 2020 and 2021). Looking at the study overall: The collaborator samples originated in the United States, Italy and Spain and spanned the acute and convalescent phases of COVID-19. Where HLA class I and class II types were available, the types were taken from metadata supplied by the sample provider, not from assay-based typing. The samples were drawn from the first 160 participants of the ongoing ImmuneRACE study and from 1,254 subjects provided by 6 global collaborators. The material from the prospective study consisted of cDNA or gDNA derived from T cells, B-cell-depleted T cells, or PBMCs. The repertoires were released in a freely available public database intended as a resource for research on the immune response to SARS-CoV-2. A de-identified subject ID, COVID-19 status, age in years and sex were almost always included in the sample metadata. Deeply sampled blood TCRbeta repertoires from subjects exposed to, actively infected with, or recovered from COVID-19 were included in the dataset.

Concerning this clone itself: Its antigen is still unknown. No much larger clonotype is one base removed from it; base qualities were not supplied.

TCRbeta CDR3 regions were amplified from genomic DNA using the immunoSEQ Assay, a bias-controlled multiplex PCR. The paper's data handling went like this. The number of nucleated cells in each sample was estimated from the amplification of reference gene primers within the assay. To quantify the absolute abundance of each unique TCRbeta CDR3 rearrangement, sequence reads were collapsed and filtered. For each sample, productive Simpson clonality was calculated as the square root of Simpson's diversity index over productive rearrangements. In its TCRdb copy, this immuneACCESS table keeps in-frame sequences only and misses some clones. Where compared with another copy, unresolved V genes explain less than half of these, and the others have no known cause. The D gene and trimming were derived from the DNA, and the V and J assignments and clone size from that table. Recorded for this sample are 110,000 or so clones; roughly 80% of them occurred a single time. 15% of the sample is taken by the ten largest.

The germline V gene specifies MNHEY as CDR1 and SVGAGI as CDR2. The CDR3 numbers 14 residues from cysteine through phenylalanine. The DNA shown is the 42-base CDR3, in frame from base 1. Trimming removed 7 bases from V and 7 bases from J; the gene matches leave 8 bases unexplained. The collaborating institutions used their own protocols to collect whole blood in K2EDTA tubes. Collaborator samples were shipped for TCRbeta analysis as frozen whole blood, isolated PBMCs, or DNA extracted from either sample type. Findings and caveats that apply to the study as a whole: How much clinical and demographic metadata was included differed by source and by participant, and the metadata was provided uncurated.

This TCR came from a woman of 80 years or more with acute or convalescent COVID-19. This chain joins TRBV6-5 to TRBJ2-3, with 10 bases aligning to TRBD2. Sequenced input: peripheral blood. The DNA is TGTGCCAGCACCAGAGCGGGAGGGCCGAATACGCAGTATTTT. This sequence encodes CASTRAGGPNTQYF.